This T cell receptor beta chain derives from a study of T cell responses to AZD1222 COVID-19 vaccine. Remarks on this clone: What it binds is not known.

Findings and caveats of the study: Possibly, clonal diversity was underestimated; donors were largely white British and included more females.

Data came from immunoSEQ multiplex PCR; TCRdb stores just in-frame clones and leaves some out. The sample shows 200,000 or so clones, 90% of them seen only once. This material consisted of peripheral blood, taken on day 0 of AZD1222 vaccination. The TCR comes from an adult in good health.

In DNA, the CDR3 is TGTGCCAGCAGCGGGACAGGAGCGAGCTCCTATAATTCACCCCTCCACTTT. Protein product: CASSGTGASSYNSPLHF. V gene TRBV7-9 combines with J gene TRBJ1-6; 8 bases match TRBD1. Per the germline V gene, CDR1 is SEHNR and CDR2 is FQNEAQ (reference sequence). V shed 5 bases and J 0 bases; nucleotides not matched to a gene: 6. This CDR3 has 17 residues.